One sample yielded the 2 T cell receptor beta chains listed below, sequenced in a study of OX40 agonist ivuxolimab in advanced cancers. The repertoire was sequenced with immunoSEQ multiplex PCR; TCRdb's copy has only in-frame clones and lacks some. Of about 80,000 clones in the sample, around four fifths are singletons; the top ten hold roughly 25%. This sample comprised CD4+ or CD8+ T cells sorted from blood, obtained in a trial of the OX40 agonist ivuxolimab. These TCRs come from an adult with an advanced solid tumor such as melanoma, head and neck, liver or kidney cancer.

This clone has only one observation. This chain's CDR3 is CASSPSDRGNTEAFF. The DNA of the CDR3 is TGTGCCAGCAGTCCCTCTGACAGGGGGAACACTGAAGCTTTCTTT. V gene TRBV6-6 combines with J gene TRBJ1-1, with 8 bases that match TRBD1. The CDR3 extends over 15 amino acids. J lost 1 base, V lost 5 bases, and 6 bases had no gene match. The germline gives CDR1 MNHNY, CDR2 SVGAGI (reference sequence).

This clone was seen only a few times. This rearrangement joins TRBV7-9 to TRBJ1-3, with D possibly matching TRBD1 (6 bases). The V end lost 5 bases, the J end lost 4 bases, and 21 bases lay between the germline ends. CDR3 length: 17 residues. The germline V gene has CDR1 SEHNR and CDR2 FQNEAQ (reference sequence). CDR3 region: CASSLRRPGDAGNTIYF. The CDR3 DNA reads TGTGCCAGCAGCCTCCGACGGCCAGGGGATGCAGGAAACACCATATATTTT.